The source of this TCR beta chain is a study of T cells in Graves' hyperthyroidism and ophthalmopathy. Of note for this clonotype: Its antigen remains unknown.

Study findings and constraints: Progression to ophthalmopathy was predicted a median of about 6.6 months early.

The CDR3 is made up of 13 amino acids. Germline V gene lookup returns CDR1 SQVTM and CDR2 ANQGSEA. V dropped 3 bases and J dropped 7; count of bases not matched to a gene: 8. Regions amplified from RNA transcripts were the TCR beta CDR3 regions. The HTBI primer set served for first-round RT-PCR of the TCR CDR3. TCRdb reprocessed the multiplex PCR reads via MiXCR and lists one record per CDR3 protein. Of roughly 500,000 distinct CDR3 sequences detected, approximately 48% appear once; the ten largest clones hold 35% to 50%. This sequence joins TRBV29-1 and TRBJ2-7; 8 bases match TRBD1. The specimen sequenced was peripheral blood or thyroid tissue (not recorded which). The clonotype was recovered from an adult woman with Graves' disease, either hyperthyroidism or ophthalmopathy (not recorded which). The CDR3 coding sequence is TGCAGCGTTGAGATCAGGACAGGGCGGGAGCAGTACTTC. As protein: CSVEIRTGREQYF.